These 7 T cell receptor beta chains were all obtained from the same sample, sequenced in a study of control samples from healthy donors and cancer patients. The method was immunoSEQ multiplex PCR; TCRdb's version includes in-frame clones alone and lacks a portion of them. This table has about 160,000 clones, 96% appearing once. Sequenced: blood. Receptor source: a woman in her twenties or thirties in good health.

This CDR3 reads CASSSSSSYNEQFF. CDR3 nucleotide sequence: TGTGCCAGCAGTTCTAGCAGCTCCTACAATGAGCAGTTCTTC. V is TRBV27 and J is TRBJ2-1; possible D gene TRBD2, 5 bases. The CDR3 totals 14 residues. The germline V and J ends were trimmed by 4 bases and 0 bases, with 7 bases remaining between them. Germline V gives CDR1 MNHEY, CDR2 SMNVEV (reference sequence).

V is TRBV11-2 and J is TRBJ2-1; TRBD2 matches 9 bases. The germline gives CDR1 SGHAT, CDR2 FQNNGV. Trimming cost V 3 bases and J 3 bases; bases outside gene matches: 3. CDR3 length: 15 residues. The CDR3 DNA sequence: TGTGCCAGCAGCTTCCTAGCGGGGAACTACAATGAGCAGTTCTTC. This gives the protein CASSFLAGNYNEQFF.

The rearrangement joins TRBV11-2 to TRBJ1-1; D is ambiguous. Between the trimmed V and J ends, which lost 1 base and 1 base, there was a span of 10 bases. The CDR3 runs 15 residues. From germline, CDR1 is SGHAT and CDR2 FQNNGV. CDR3 residues: CASSLVALSNTEAFF. CDR3 nucleotide sequence: TGTGCCAGCAGCTTAGTCGCGCTTTCGAACACTGAAGCTTTCTTT.

The CDR3 DNA reads TGTGCCAGCAGTGAGAGGTCAGGGAATGAAAAACTGTTTTTT. Protein: CASSERSGNEKLFF. The chain carries TRBV2 and TRBJ1-4; D is perhaps TRBD1 (5 bases). The CDR3 sequence is 14 residues long. Germline CDR1 and CDR2: SNHLY and FYNNEI. Trimming removed 3 bases from V and 5 bases from J, with 10 bases in between. Filled out from reference TRBV2 and TRBJ1-4, the complete variable domain reads EPEVTQTPSHQVTQMGQEVILRCVPISNHLYFYWYRQILGQKVEFLVSFYNNEISEKSEIFDDQFSVERPDGSNFTLKIRSTKLEDSAMYFCASSERSGNEKLFFGSGTQLSVL.

The V and J genes are TRBV27 and TRBJ1-2, with unresolved D. Trimming stripped 0 bases from V and 6 bases from J, with 14 bases between. The CDR3 extends over 15 amino acids. CDR1 is MNHEY and CDR2 is SMNVEV in the germline V gene (reference sequence). In DNA form, the CDR3 reads TGTGCCAGCAGTTTATCGATCAGGATAGAGGATGGCTACACCTTC. The encoded protein is CASSLSIRIEDGYTF.

The V gene is TRBV10-2, the J gene TRBJ2-5; 14 bases line up with TRBD2. This CDR3 comprises 15 residues. Looked up from germline, CDR1 is WSHSY and CDR2 is SAAADI. Trimming at V came to 4 bases and at J to 5 bases, leaving 3 bases not matched to a gene. The CDR3: CASSGTSGGLETQYF. CDR3 in DNA: TGCGCCAGCAGTGGGACTAGCGGGGGGCTTGAGACCCAGTACTTC.

The chain recombines TRBV18 with TRBJ2-1; 7 bases map to TRBD2. This CDR3 has 15 residues. Germline V lookup: CDR1 KGHSH, CDR2 LQKENI. Trimming at V came to 0 bases and at J to 6 bases, leaving 5 bases not matched to a gene. CDR3 residues: CASSPPSGVSNEQFF. The DNA for the CDR3 is TGTGCCAGCTCACCACCCAGCGGGGTAAGCAATGAGCAGTTCTTC.